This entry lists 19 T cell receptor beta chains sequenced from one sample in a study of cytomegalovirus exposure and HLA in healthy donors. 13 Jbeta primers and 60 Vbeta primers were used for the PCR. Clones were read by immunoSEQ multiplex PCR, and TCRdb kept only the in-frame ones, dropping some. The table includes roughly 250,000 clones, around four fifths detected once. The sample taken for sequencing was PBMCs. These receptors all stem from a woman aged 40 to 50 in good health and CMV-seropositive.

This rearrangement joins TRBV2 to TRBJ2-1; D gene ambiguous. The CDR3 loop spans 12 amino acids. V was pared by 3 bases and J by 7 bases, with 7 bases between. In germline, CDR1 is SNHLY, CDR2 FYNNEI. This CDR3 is CASSEWPNEQFF. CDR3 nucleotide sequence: TGTGCCAGCAGTGAGTGGCCGAATGAGCAGTTCTTC.

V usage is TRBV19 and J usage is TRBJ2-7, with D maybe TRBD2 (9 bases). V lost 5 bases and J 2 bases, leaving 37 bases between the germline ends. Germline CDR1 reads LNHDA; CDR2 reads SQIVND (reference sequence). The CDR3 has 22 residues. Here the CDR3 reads CASSARPKPGQVGLAGAYEQYF. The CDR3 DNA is TGTGCCAGTAGTGCTCGACCGAAACCGGGACAGGTGGGACTAGCAGGAGCCTACGAGCAGTACTTC.

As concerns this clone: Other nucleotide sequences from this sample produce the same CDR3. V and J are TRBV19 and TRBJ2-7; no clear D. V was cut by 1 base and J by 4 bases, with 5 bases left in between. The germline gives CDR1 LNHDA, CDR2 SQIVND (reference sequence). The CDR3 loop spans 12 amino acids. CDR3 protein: CASSIGGYEQYF. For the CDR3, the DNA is TGTGCCAGTAGTATAGGCGGTTACGAGCAGTACTTC.

CDR3 region: CASSIGGGEEKLFF. CDR3 sequence (DNA): TGTGCCAGTAGTATAGGAGGAGGGGAGGAAAAACTGTTTTTT. The chain uses TRBV19 and TRBJ1-4; TRBD1 might be the D (5 bases). The V gene lost 1 base and the J gene lost 8 bases, with 11 bases spanning the gap. The CDR3 has 14 amino acids. Germline values: CDR1 LNHDA, CDR2 SQIVND (reference sequence).

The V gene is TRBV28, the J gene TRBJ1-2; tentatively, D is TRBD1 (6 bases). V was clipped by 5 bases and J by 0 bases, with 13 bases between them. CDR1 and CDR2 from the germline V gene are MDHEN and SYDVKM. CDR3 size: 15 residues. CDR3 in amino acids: CASSPYRTANYGYTF. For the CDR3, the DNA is TGTGCCAGCAGTCCCTACCGGACAGCTAACTATGGCTACACCTTC.

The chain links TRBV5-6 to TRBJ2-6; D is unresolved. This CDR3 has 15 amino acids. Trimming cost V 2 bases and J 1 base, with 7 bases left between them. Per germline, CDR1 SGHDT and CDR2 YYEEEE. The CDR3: CASSFYRSGANVLTF. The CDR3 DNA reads TGTGCCAGCAGCTTTTACAGATCTGGGGCCAACGTCCTGACTTTC. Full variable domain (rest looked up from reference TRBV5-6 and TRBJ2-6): DAGVTQSPTHLIKTRGQQVTLRCSPKSGHDTVSWYQQALGQGPQFIFQYYEEEERQRGNFPDRFSGHQFPNYSSELNVNALLLGDSALYLCASSFYRSGANVLTFGAGSRLTVL.

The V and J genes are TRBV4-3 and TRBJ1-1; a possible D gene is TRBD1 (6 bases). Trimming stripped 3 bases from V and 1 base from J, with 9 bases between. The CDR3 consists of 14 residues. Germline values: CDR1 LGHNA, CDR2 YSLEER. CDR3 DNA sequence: TGCGCCAGCAGCCAGAAGACAGGGAACACTGAAGCTTTCTTT. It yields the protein CASSQKTGNTEAFF.

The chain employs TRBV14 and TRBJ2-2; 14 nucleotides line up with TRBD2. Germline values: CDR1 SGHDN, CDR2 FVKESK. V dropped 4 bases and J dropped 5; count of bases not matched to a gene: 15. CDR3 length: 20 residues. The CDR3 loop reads CASSRRTSGRSSRYTGELFF. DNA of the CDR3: TGTGCCAGCAGCCGAAGGACTAGCGGGAGGTCTTCTCGATATACCGGGGAGCTGTTTTTT.

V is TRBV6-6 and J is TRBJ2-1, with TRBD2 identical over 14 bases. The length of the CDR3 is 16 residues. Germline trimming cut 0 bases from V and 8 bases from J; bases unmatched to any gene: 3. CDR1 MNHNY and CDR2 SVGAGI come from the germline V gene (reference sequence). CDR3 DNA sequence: TGTGCCAGCAGTTACTCGGGACTAGCGGGAGCATATGAGCAGTTCTTC. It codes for CASSYSGLAGAYEQFF.

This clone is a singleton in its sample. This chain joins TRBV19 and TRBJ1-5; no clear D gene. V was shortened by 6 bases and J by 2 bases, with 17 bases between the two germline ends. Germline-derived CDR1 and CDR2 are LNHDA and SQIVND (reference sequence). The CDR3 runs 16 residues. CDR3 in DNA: TGTGCCAGTAGCCTGGGCATTGTTCGTCGCAATCAGCCCCAGCATTTT. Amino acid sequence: CASSLGIVRRNQPQHF.

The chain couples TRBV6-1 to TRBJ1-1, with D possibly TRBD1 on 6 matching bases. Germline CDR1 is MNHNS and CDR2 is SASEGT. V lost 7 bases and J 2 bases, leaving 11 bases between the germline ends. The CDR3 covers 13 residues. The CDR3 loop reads CASTEGHNTEAFF. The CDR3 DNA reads TGTGCCAGCACCGAGGGACATAACACTGAAGCTTTCTTT.

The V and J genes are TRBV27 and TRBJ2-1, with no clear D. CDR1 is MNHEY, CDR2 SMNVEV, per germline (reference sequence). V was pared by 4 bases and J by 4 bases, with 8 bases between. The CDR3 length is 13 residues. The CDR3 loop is CASSYDSYNEQFF. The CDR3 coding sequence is TGTGCCAGCAGTTATGACTCGTACAATGAGCAGTTCTTC.

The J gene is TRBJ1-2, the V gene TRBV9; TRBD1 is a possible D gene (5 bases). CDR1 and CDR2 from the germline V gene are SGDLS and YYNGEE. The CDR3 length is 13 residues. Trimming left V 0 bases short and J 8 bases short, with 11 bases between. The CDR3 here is CASSVEGRAGYTF. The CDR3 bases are TGTGCCAGCAGCGTAGAGGGCAGGGCCGGCTACACCTTC.

The CDR3, as DNA: TGTGCCTGGACGGGCTGGGGACAGGGGGCTTCGGATTACACCGGGGAGCTGTTTTTT. This translates into CAWTGWGQGASDYTGELFF. The chain employs TRBV30 and TRBJ2-2; 12 positions match TRBD1. Germline V gene sequence: CDR1 GTSNPN, CDR2 SVGIG (reference sequence). This CDR3 region has 19 residues. The J segment lost 3 bases and the V segment lost 4 bases, leaving 15 bases of the junction unmatched.

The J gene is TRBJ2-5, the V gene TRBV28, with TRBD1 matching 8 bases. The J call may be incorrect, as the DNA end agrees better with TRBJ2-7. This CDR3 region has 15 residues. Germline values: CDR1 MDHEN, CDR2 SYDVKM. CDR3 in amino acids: CASSSLDRGAYEQYF. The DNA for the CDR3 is TGTGCCAGCAGTTCCTTAGACAGGGGTGCCTACGAGCAGTACTTC.

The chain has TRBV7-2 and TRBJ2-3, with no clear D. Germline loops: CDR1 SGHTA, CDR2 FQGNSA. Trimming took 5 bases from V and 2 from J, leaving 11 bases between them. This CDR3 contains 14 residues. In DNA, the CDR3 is TGTGCCAGCAGCACTGGCCAGGCCACAGATACGCAGTATTTT. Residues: CASSTGQATDTQYF.

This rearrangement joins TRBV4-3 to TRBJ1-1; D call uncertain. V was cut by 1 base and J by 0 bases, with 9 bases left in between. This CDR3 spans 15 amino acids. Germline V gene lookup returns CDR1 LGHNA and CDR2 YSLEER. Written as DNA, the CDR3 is TGCGCCAGCAGCCAAGGACAACGGATGAACACTGAAGCTTTCTTT. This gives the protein CASSQGQRMNTEAFF.

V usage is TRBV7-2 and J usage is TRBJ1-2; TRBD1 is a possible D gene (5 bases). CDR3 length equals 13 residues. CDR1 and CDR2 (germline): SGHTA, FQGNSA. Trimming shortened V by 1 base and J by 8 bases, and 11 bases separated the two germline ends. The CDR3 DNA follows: TGTGCCAGCAGCTTAGTACAGGCCGACGGCTACACCTTC. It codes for CASSLVQADGYTF.

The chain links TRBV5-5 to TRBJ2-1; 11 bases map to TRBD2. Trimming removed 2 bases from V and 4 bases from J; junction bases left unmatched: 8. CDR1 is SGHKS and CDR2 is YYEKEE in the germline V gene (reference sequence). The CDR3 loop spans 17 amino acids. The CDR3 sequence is CASSFYSGTSGYNEQFF. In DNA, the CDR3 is TGTGCCAGCAGCTTTTATTCCGGGACTAGCGGTTACAATGAGCAGTTCTTC.